This TCR beta chain was captured by sequencing in a study of vaccination and CD4 T cells after COVID-19. Study summary: A positive SARS-CoV-2 nasal swab PCR result was recorded for each convalescent patient; about ten were mild and one severe. Median time from COVID diagnosis to post-COVID sampling was 101 days (35 to 161). Study observations and caveats: Spike mono-reactivity was evident in 304 of the 307 vaccine-specific clones derived from convalescent patients.

Oncomine TCR Beta short-read sequencing was applied to DNA from cultured CD4+ T cells. Each CDR3 protein is one row after TCRdb ran MiXCR on the PCR reads. The sample has 6,000 to 8,000 distinct CDR3 sequences, less than 25% seen once. This clonotype was counted a few times. The target antigen is unknown. Treatment defined: approximately nine-day PBMC culture with coronavirus spike peptide pools or control peptides (ViraFEST assay). Germline CDR1 reads MDHEN; CDR2 reads SYDVKM. V lost 1 base and J 6 bases, leaving 16 bases between the germline ends. The CDR3 covers 15 residues. The material was CD4+ T cells from blood, cultured in vitro, obtained after SARS-CoV-2 vaccination. V and J are TRBV28 and TRBJ2-7, with D possibly TRBD2 on 5 matching bases. The source is a human donor who had recovered from COVID-19. The CDR3 bases are TGTGCCAGCAGTTTATCCGGGATTAAGACTGGCGAGCAGTACTTC. Protein sequence: CASSLSGIKTGEQYF.